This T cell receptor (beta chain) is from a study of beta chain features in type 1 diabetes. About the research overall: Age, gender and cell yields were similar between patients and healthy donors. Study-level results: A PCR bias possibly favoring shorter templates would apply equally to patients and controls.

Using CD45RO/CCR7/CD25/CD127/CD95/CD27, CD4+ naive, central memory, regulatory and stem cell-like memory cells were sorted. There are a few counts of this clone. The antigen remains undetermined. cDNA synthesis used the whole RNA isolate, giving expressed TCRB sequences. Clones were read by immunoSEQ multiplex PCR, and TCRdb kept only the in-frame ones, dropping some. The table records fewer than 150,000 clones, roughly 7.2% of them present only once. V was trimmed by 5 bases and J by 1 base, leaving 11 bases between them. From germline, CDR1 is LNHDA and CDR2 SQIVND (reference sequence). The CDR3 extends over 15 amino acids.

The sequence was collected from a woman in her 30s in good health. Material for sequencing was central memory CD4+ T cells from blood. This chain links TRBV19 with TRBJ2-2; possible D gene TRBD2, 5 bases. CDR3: CASSAREKNTGELFF. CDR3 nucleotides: TGTGCCAGTAGTGCCCGGGAAAAGAACACCGGGGAGCTGTTTTTT.